This TCR beta chain was identified during a study of blood T cell repertoires in COVID-19. Looking at the study overall: From the United States, Italy and Spain came samples of acute and convalescent COVID-19. T cells, B-cell-depleted T cells, or PBMCs provided the cDNA or gDNA that served as material.

CDR3 length equals 17 residues. In the original processing: The assay estimated nucleated cells by amplifying reference gene primers. Clones were read by immunoSEQ multiplex PCR, and TCRdb kept only the in-frame ones, dropping some. Clone size and V and J calls were adopted from that table, with D and trimming inferred from the DNA. The sample has 250,000 to 350,000 clones, roughly 87% seen once. The J gene is TRBJ1-6, the V gene TRBV12-2. TRBV12-2 is a pseudogene. The sequenced sample consisted of peripheral blood. The TCR was taken from a woman aged 45-59 years who had recovered from COVID-19. The CDR3 spells CASRFLTAASYNSPLHF. In nucleotides, the CDR3 is TGTGCAAGTCGCTTCTTGACTGCCGCCTCCTATAATTCACCCCTCCACTTT.